Listed here are 23 T cell receptor beta chains from one sample, sequenced in a study of tumor-infiltrating lymphocytes in primary liver carcinoma. Starting material of around 490 ng total RNA yielded TCR beta cDNA via a constant-region primer. Investigators got TCR beta libraries out of three nested multiplex PCR rounds, done with slightly modified ARM-PCR. The first two PCR rounds used TRBV1-TRBV30 primers with a Cbeta primer, 9 to 10 cycles each. TCRdb re-called the multiplex PCR reads through MiXCR, storing one row per CDR3 protein. The data hold approximately 92,000 distinct CDR3 sequences, with around 68% observed a single time. Between roughly 18 and 30 mg of unsorted bulk tissue served as the source from which RNA and DNA were co-extracted. What was sequenced was tumor-adjacent normal liver tissue. These receptor sequences come from a man between 40 and 49 years old with primary liver carcinoma and hepatitis B virus infection.

A word on this clonotype: A clone one base away is much larger, so this may be a read error. The chain is built from TRBV6-1 and TRBJ1-5; D gene unclear. Germline V lookup: CDR1 MNHNS, CDR2 SASEGT. The CDR3 covers 14 residues. Trimming took 1 base from V and 3 from J, leaving 7 bases between them. CDR3 DNA sequence: TGTGCCAGCAGTGAAGGCATTTACAATCAGCCCCAGCATTTT. It encodes CASSEGIYNQPQHF.

The chain couples TRBV5-6 to TRBJ2-1; tentative D call: TRBD2 (5 bases). This CDR3 contains 12 residues. Per the germline V gene, CDR1 is SGHDT and CDR2 is YYEEEE. The CDR3 DNA sequence: TGTGCGAGCGGCTTGTCGGGCGATGAGCAGTTCTTC. This encodes CASGLSGDEQFF. Filled out from reference TRBV5-6 and TRBJ2-1, the complete variable domain reads DAGVTQSPTHLIKTRGQQVTLRCSPKSGHDTVSWYQQALGQGPQFIFQYYEEEERQRGNFPDRFSGHQFPNYSSELNVNALLLGDSALYLCASGLSGDEQFFGPGTRLTVL.

In this sample, this clonotype turned up many times. V usage is TRBV7-9 and J usage is TRBJ2-2; D gene uncertain. V lost 5 bases to trimming and J lost 6 bases, with 19 bases between them. The CDR3 has 16 residues. Germline lookup yields CDR1 SEHNR and CDR2 FQNEAQ (reference sequence). The CDR3 loop is CASSPKIWTSPGELFF. The DNA of the CDR3 is TGTGCCAGCAGCCCAAAAATATGGACCTCCCCCGGGGAGCTGTTTTTT.

Concerning this clonotype: Compared with germline, one end of the junction differs, possibly owing to a read error. The genes are TRBV30 and TRBJ2-7, with D perhaps given as TRBD1 or TRBD2 (5 bases each). Per the germline V gene, CDR1 is GTSNPN and CDR2 is SVGIG (reference sequence). This CDR3 is built from 15 residues. The CDR3 nucleotides are TGTGTCTGGAGTTTTGGGTCTGGGGGCTCCTACGAGCAGTACTTC. It yields the protein CVWSFGSGGSYEQYF.

This clonotype was picked up one time. The chain combines TRBV7-9 with TRBJ2-1; TRBD2 matches at 10 bases. This CDR3 contains 18 residues. V shed 5 bases, J shed 6 bases, and the junction held 16 bases outside the gene matches. Germline CDR1 SEHNR, CDR2 FQNEAQ (reference sequence). The CDR3 is CASSGGLADVGRTNEQFF. The CDR3 coding sequence is TGTGCCAGCAGCGGAGGACTAGCGGACGTCGGACGGACCAATGAGCAGTTCTTC.

The sample holds one count of this clonotype. The genes are TRBV19 and TRBJ1-2; D unresolved. This CDR3 region has 14 residues. V gave up 5 bases and J gave up 5 bases, with 15 bases separating them. The germline CDR1 and CDR2 sequences are LNHDA and SQIVND (reference sequence). The CDR3 DNA is TGTGCCAGTAGTTCGGACCTAGCTCGGTATGGCTACACCTTC. Its translation is CASSSDLARYGYTF.

Notes on this clonotype: This clone may be a read error of a much larger clone one base away. This chain uses TRBV29-1 with TRBJ2-2; 8 nucleotides agree with TRBD1. In germline, CDR1 is SQVTM, CDR2 ANQGSEA. This CDR3 is 15 amino acids long. CDR3 nucleotides: TGCAGCGCCAAAGGGGGACAGGTGAACATCGGGGAACTGTTTTTT. Its translation: CSAKGGQVNIGELFF.

This chain links TRBV18 with TRBJ2-3; 12 bases align to TRBD2. The CDR3 contains 17 residues. CDR1 is KGHSH and CDR2 is LQKENI in the germline V gene. Germline trimming cut 6 bases from V and 1 base from J; bases unmatched to any gene: 8. This CDR3 reads CASSVGTSGSGTDTQYF. The DNA of the CDR3 is TGTGCCAGCTCGGTTGGGACTAGCGGGTCCGGCACAGATACGCAGTATTTT. The variable domain in full, with the rest retrieved from reference TRBV18 and TRBJ2-3, is NAGVMQNPRHLVRRRGQEARLRCSPMKGHSHVYWYRQLPEEGLKFMVYLQKENIIDESGMPKERFSAEFPKEGPSILRIQQVVRGDSAAYFCASSVGTSGSGTDTQYFGPGTRLTVL.

The chain joins TRBV4-1 to TRBJ2-3, with 14 bases aligning to TRBD2. Per germline, CDR1 MGHRA and CDR2 YSYEKL. This CDR3 region has 19 residues. The junction had 9 bases not matched to a gene; V was cut back by 2 bases and J by 2 bases. The CDR3 reads CASSQRTSGRTSDTDTQYF. DNA for the CDR3: TGCGCCAGCAGCCAACGGACTAGCGGGAGGACGTCCGACACAGATACGCAGTATTTT.

Details on this clonotype: The junction differs from germline at one of its ends, possibly a read error. This chain joins TRBV11-1 and TRBJ2-7; possibly TRBD1 for D (5 bases). Germline loops: CDR1 SGHAT, CDR2 FQDESV (reference sequence). The CDR3 runs to 14 residues. The CDR3 nucleotides are TGTCCCAGCAGCCTCTCCCAGGGTTCCTACGAGCAGTATTTC. This codes for CPSSLSQGSYEQYF. Complete variable domain (other parts from reference TRBV11-1 and TRBJ2-7): EAEVAQSPRYKITEKSQAVAFWCDPISGHATLYWYRQILGQGPELLVQFQDESVVDDSQLPKDRFSAERLKGVDSTLKIQPAELGDSAMYLCPSSLSQGSYEQYFGPGTRLTVT.

About this clonotype itself: One end of the junction fails to match germline, which may point to a read error. The chain combines TRBV4-1 with TRBJ2-7; D is possibly TRBD2 (5 bases). The germline V gene has CDR1 MGHRA and CDR2 YSYEKL. The CDR3 contains 12 residues. The CDR3 nucleotides are TGCGTCAGCAGCCAAGAGGGATACGAGGAGTACTTC. Protein product: CVSSQEGYEEYF.

In its sample, this clonotype was seen a few times. Given a much more abundant clone one base away, this may be a read error. V and J are TRBV29-1 and TRBJ2-3; TRBD2 agrees at 7 bases. This CDR3 has 14 amino acids. The germline gives CDR1 SQVTM, CDR2 ANQGSEA. In nucleotides, the CDR3 is TGCAACGTCCAGGAGGCTAGCGGTACCGATACGCAGTATTTT. Translated: CNVQEASGTDTQYF.

About this clonotype itself: Mismatch with germline at one junction end may stem from a read error. The V call is TRBV30, the J call TRBJ1-5; D gene uncertain. The CDR3 is 13 amino acids. Germline CDR1 reads GTSNPN; CDR2 reads SVGIG (reference sequence). The CDR3 loop reads CVWSQKGDQPQHF. CDR3 DNA sequence: TGTGTCTGGAGTCAAAAGGGAGATCAGCCCCAGCATTTT. Using reference TRBV30 and TRBJ1-5 for the parts outside the CDR3, the full variable domain is SQTIHQWPATLVQPVGSPLSLECTVEGTSNPNLYWYRQAAGRGLQLLFYSVGIGQISSEVPQNLSASRPQDRQFILSSKKLLLSDSGFYLCVWSQKGDQPQHFGDGTRLSIL.

This clonotype appeared many times. The chain joins TRBV6-6 to TRBJ1-5; no clear D gene. This CDR3 contains 15 residues. The V end was cut by 6 bases, the J end by 4 bases, with 16 bases between. In germline, CDR1 is MNHNY, CDR2 SVGAGI (reference sequence). As DNA, the CDR3 is TGTGCCAGCAGCCTCCCCCAGGACTCAAATCAGCCCCAGCATTTT. Translation gives CASSLPQDSNQPQHF.

This clonotype was detected ten times or more. The chain joins TRBV6-2 or TRBV6-3 to TRBJ2-2; 9 bases fit TRBD2. Germline lookup yields CDR1 MNHEY and CDR2 SVGEGT. The CDR3 consists of 14 residues. The J segment lost 7 bases and the V segment lost 1 base, leaving 1 base of the junction unmatched. The CDR3, as DNA: TGTGCCAGCAGTTACTTAGCGGGAGACGGGGAGCTGTTTTTT. Protein sequence: CASSYLAGDGELFF.

About this clonotype itself: The junction and the germline gene differ at one end; a read error may be behind it. The gene calls are TRBV12-3 or TRBV12-4 and TRBJ2-1; 7 positions agree with TRBD1. This CDR3 has 13 amino acids. The DNA of the CDR3 is TGTGCCAGCAGTTCGACAGGGTGGAATGAGCAATTGTTC. Translating gives CASSSTGWNEQLF.

In this sample, this clonotype turned up a few times. A much larger clone lies a single base off, so this may be a read error. The chain is built from TRBV29-1 and TRBJ2-4, with 10 nucleotides matching TRBD1. CDR1 is SQVTM and CDR2 is ANQGSEA in the germline V gene. Losses at the gene ends were 8 bases for V and 5 bases for J; bases not matched to a gene: 3. This CDR3 is 12 amino acids long. The CDR3 here is CSLGQGENIQYF. The CDR3 DNA sequence: TGCAGCCTTGGACAGGGGGAAAACATTCAGTACTTC.

Notes on this clonotype: The conserved closing phenylalanine or tryptophan is absent in this CDR3, likely reflecting a read error. The chain couples TRBV11-2 to TRBJ2-2, with a possible D match to TRBD1 (5 bases). The CDR3 contains 16 residues. Trimming took off 3 bases at V and 7 bases at J, with 18 bases between the two ends. Germline V gene lookup returns CDR1 SGHAT and CDR2 FQNNGV. CDR3 nucleotide sequence: TGTGCCAGCAGCTTTACTCAGGGCCCCTATGGCGGGGAGCTGTTTTCT. Amino acid sequence: CASSFTQGPYGGELFS.

Note on this clonotype: At one end, the junction sequence differs from germline, possibly due to a read error. The rearrangement links TRBV5-5 to TRBJ1-1; D is possibly TRBD1 (6 bases). CDR1 is SGHKS and CDR2 is YYEKEE in the germline V gene (reference sequence). CDR3 size: 14 residues. CDR3 coding DNA: TGTGCAAGCAGCCCTACAGGGTCTTCCACTGAAGATTTCTTT. The encoded protein is CASSPTGSSTEDFF.

This chain connects TRBV7-9 to TRBJ2-3, with D uncertain. The germline CDR1 and CDR2 sequences are SEHNR and FQNEAQ (reference sequence). This CDR3 spans 13 amino acids. Trimming took 8 bases from V and 3 from J, leaving 12 bases between them. CDR3 amino acids: CASCSPGTDTQYF. The CDR3 bases are TGTGCCAGCTGCTCCCCGGGTACAGATACGCAGTATTTT.

With respect to this clonotype: Relative to the germline gene, one junction end is altered; a read error may explain this. This CDR3 is CASSRTKGRLARPNEQFF. The CDR3 region has the DNA TGCGCCAGCAGCCGTACAAAAGGGAGATTAGCGAGGCCCAATGAGCAGTTCTTC. This chain joins TRBV11-2 and TRBJ2-1; TRBD2 is a possible D gene (5 bases). Germline V gene lookup returns CDR1 SGHAT and CDR2 FQNNGV. The CDR3 covers 18 residues.

Turning to this clonotype: This may be a read error, as it is one base from a much larger clone. The chain combines TRBV5-4 with TRBJ2-3; possibly TRBD1 or TRBD2 for D (6 bases each). Trimming left V 5 bases short and J 2 bases short, with 18 bases between. Germline V gene sequence: CDR1 SGHNT, CDR2 YYREEE (reference sequence). CDR3 length: 16 residues. The CDR3 region is CASRPPGAGHTDTQYF. The CDR3 DNA sequence: TGTGCCAGCAGGCCACCGGGGGCTGGCCACACAGATACGCAGTATTTT. Full variable domain (outside the CDR3, taken from reference TRBV5-4 and TRBJ2-3): ETGVTQSPTHLIKTRGQQVTLRCSSQSGHNTVSWYQQALGQGPQFIFQYYREEENGRGNFPPRFSGLQFPNYSSELNVNALELDDSALYLCASRPPGAGHTDTQYFGPGTRLTVL.

Notes on this clonotype: One junction end does not reproduce the germline sequence, and a read error may be involved. The J gene is TRBJ2-1, the V gene TRBV29-1, with D perhaps TRBD1 or TRBD2 (6 bases each). This CDR3 comprises 11 residues. From germline, CDR1 is SQVTM and CDR2 ANQGSEA. In DNA, the CDR3 is TGCAGCGAGGGGGGCTTAAATGAGCAGGTCTTC. It translates to CSEGGLNEQVF.